Given below is one TCR beta chain in context. Sequencing was performed with immunoSEQ multiplex PCR; in TCRdb, only in-frame clones are kept and a portion is missing. The sample includes about 250,000 clones, 80% to 90% of them seen just once. The data originate from a study of blood T cell repertoires in COVID-19. Germline lookup yields CDR1 MNHEY and CDR2 SMNVEV (reference sequence). Trimming removed 7 bases from V and 8 bases from J; junction bases left unmatched: 12. The CDR3 is 15 amino acids. The TCR comes from a man aged 40-55 years who had recovered from COVID-19. This chain links TRBV27 with TRBJ2-1, with 9 nucleotides matching TRBD2. The sequenced material came from PBMCs or T cells enriched from blood (not recorded which). The CDR3 coding sequence is TGTGCCAGCACCCGTCGGGCTAGCGGGATAGATGAGCAGTTCTTC. As protein: CASTRRASGIDEQFF.